The entry that follows covers one T cell receptor (beta chain) sequence. No antigen is known for it. The read is 3 residues too short to cover the CDR3 end, so that end is filled in from the germline J gene. The data derive from a study of T cells in women clearing cervical HPV infection. As for the study in general: With HLA typing for only a few women, HLA confounding remains possible. Findings and limits, study-wide: Cases carried less TRBV6-7 than controls: around 0.11% versus 0.15%. CIN3+ cases had significantly higher TCR richness than controls; evenness did not differ.

V shed 2 bases and J shed 0 bases, with 6 bases lying between them. This CDR3 spans 13 amino acids. The germline V gene has CDR1 GTSNPN and CDR2 SVGIG (reference sequence). The repertoire was sequenced with immunoSEQ multiplex PCR; TCRdb's copy has only in-frame clones and lacks some. The sample data list some 40,000 clones. This receptor was taken from a woman aged 18 to 75 with a cervical HPV16 infection that either progressed to CIN3+ or cleared (not recorded which). Material for sequencing was blood buffy coat. This sequence joins TRBV30 and TRBJ2-3; no clear D gene. CDR3 residues: CAWSTHSTDTQYF. CDR3 DNA, as far as it was read: TGTGCCTGGAGTACACATAGCACAGATACG.